This T cell receptor (beta chain) was found in a study of blood T cell repertoires in COVID-19. Turning to the study itself: COVID-19 samples from acute and convalescent phases originated in the United States, Italy and Spain. T cells, B-cell-depleted T cells, or PBMCs supplied cDNA or gDNA.

The CDR3 has 17 residues. Trimming cost V 4 bases and J 3 bases; bases outside gene matches: 7. Sequencing was performed with immunoSEQ multiplex PCR; in TCRdb, only in-frame clones are kept and a portion is missing. Of 180,000 or so clones listed, over 75% were seen once; the top ten hold roughly 2.5%. This clone was found once. The chain joins TRBV5-3 to TRBJ2-2, with 12 nucleotides matching TRBD1. TRBV5-3 is an ORF, and what it does is uncertain. Sequencing was done on a sample of peripheral blood. The receptor comes from a man aged 40-49 years with active or convalescent COVID-19. In DNA form, the CDR3 reads TGTGCCAGAAGCCGTGGGACAGGGGGCTCGGACACCGGGGAGCTGTTTTTT. Its protein is CARSRGTGGSDTGELFF.